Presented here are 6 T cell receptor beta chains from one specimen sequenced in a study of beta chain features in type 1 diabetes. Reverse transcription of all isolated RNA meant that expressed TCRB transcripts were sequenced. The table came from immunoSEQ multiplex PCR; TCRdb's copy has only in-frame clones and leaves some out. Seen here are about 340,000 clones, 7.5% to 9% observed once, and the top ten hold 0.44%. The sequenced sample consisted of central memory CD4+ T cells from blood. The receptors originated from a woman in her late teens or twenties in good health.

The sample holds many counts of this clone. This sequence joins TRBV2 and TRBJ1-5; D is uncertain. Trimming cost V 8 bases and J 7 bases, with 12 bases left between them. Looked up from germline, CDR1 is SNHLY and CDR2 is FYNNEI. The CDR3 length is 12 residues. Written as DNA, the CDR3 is TGTGCCAGCGGGAAATTGGGACAGCCCCAGCATTTT. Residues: CASGKLGQPQHF.

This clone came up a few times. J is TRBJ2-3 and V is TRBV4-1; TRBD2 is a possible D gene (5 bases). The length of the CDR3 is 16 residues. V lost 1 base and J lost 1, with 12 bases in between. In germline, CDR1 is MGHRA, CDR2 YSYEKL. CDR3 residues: CASSQGGLAGTDTQYF. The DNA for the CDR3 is TGCGCCAGCAGCCAAGGTGGGCTAGCTGGCACAGATACGCAGTATTTT.

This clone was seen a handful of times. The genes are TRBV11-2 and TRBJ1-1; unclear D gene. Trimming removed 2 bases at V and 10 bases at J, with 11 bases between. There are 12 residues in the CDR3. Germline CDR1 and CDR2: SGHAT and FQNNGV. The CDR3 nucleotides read TGTGCCAGCAGCTTAAGCTGGTCAAGAGCTTTCTTT. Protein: CASSLSWSRAFF. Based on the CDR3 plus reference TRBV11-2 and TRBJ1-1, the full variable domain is EAGVAQSPRYKIIEKRQSVAFWCNPISGHATLYWYQQILGQGPKLLIQFQNNGVVDDSQLPKDRFSAERLKGVDSTLKIQPAKLEDSAVYLCASSLSWSRAFFGQGTRLTVV.

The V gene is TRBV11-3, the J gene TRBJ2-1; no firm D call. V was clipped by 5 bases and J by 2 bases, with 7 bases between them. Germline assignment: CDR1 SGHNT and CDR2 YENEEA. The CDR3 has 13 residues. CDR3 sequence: CASSPGPYNEQFF. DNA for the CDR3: TGTGCCAGCAGCCCGGGCCCCTACAATGAGCAGTTCTTC.

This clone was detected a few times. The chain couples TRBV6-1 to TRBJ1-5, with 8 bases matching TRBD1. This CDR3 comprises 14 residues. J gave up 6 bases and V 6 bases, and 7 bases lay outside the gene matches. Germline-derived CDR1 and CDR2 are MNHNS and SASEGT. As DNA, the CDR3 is TGTGCCAGCAGAAGACAGGGGATTGGTCAGCCCCAGCATTTT. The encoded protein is CASRRQGIGQPQHF.

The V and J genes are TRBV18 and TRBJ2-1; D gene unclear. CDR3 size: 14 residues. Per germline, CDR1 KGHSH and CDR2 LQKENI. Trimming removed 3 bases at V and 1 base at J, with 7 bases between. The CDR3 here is CASSPWGSYNEQFF. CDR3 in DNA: TGTGCCAGCTCACCGTGGGGATCCTACAATGAGCAGTTCTTC.